A selection of T cell receptor beta chains follows, all from one sample in a study of blood T cell repertoires in COVID-19. The data were produced by immunoSEQ multiplex PCR, yet TCRdb's version contains in-frame clones alone and is incomplete. The profile covers around 280,000 clones, with 90% appearing a single time and roughly 1.6% taken by the ten largest. The sequenced sample consisted of PBMCs or T cells enriched from blood (not recorded which). The receptors were gathered from a woman aged 18-29 years with acute COVID-19. Both conserved end residues are part of each CDR3. A D gene is named only where the DNA matches it firmly. Where a row states a size, it is once, few, many or the class of an expanded clone; other rows omit it.

CDR3nt: TGTGCCAGCAGAAGGGACAGGGGTGGAACAGATACGCAGTATTTT; CDR3aa: CASRRDRGGTDTQYF; d_gene: TRBD1; j_gene: TRBJ2-3; abundance: .; v_gene: TRBV2
CDR3nt: TGTGCCAGCAGCTTAGTCTCTTGGGGTGTGCGGGAGGGCCTTGAGCAGTTCTTC; CDR3aa: CASSLVSWGVREGLEQFF; d_gene: TRBD2; j_gene: TRBJ2-1; abundance: .; v_gene: TRBV7-2
CDR3nt: TGTGCCAGCAGCTTAGTGGTAGCGGGAGCCGATGAGCAGTTCTTC; CDR3aa: CASSLVVAGADEQFF; d_gene: TRBD2; j_gene: TRBJ2-1; abundance: .; v_gene: TRBV11-1
CDR3nt: TGTGCCAGCAGTCTGAGAGCGGGAGGCTATGGCTACACCTTC; CDR3aa: CASSLRAGGYGYTF; d_gene: .; j_gene: TRBJ1-2; abundance: .; v_gene: TRBV27
CDR3nt: TGTGCCAGCAGCTCGGACGGGATTGGCGAGCAGTACTTC; CDR3aa: CASSSDGIGEQYF; d_gene: .; j_gene: TRBJ2-7; abundance: .; v_gene: TRBV7-9
CDR3nt: TGTGCCAGCAGCTTGGGTTATACTAGGGTCACGGGCGAGCAGTACTTC; CDR3aa: CASSLGYTRVTGEQYF; d_gene: .; j_gene: TRBJ2-7; abundance: .; v_gene: TRBV5-6
CDR3nt: TGTGCTAGCGGTTTGGGACGCAGGGTTTACGAGCAGTACTTC; CDR3aa: CASGLGRRVYEQYF; d_gene: .; j_gene: TRBJ2-7; abundance: .; v_gene: TRBV12-5
CDR3nt: TGTGCCAGCAGGCTACAGGGATCCGGAAAACTGTTTTTT; CDR3aa: CASRLQGSGKLFF; d_gene: .; j_gene: TRBJ1-4; abundance: .; v_gene: TRBV28
CDR3nt: TGTGCCAGCAGCTTAATTCCAGGGATGGGGGAAAAACTGTTTTTT; CDR3aa: CASSLIPGMGEKLFF; d_gene: .; j_gene: TRBJ1-4; abundance: .; v_gene: TRBV7-6
CDR3nt: TGTGCCAGCAGCCAAGATAGACTAGCGGGAGGGCCAGATACGCAGTATTTT; CDR3aa: CASSQDRLAGGPDTQYF; d_gene: TRBD2; j_gene: TRBJ2-3; abundance: .; v_gene: TRBV3-1/TRBV3-2
CDR3nt: TGTGCCACCCAGGGGGCGCGGAGCACTGAAGCTTTCTTT; CDR3aa: CATQGARSTEAFF; d_gene: TRBD1; j_gene: TRBJ1-1; abundance: .; v_gene: TRBV15
CDR3nt: TGTGCCAGCAGCTTGAGTGGTCGAAACACTGAAGCTTTCTTT; CDR3aa: CASSLSGRNTEAFF; d_gene: .; j_gene: TRBJ1-1; abundance: .; v_gene: TRBV7-3
CDR3nt: TGTGCCAGCAGACACAGGGTCACAGATACGCAGTATTTT; CDR3aa: CASRHRVTDTQYF; d_gene: .; j_gene: TRBJ2-3; abundance: once; v_gene: TRBV6-1
CDR3nt: TGCGCCAGCAGCTTGTTGTTAGCGGGAGGTAGGGCAGATACGCAGTATTTT; CDR3aa: CASSLLLAGGRADTQYF; d_gene: TRBD2; j_gene: TRBJ2-3; abundance: .; v_gene: TRBV5-1
CDR3nt: TGTGCCAGTAGTATTAACTCGGCGGGAGGACTCTACGAGCAGTACTTC; CDR3aa: CASSINSAGGLYEQYF; d_gene: TRBD2; j_gene: TRBJ2-7; abundance: .; v_gene: TRBV19
CDR3nt: TGTGCCAGCAGTTACGTGAGCTCCTACGAGCAGTACTTC; CDR3aa: CASSYVSSYEQYF; d_gene: .; j_gene: TRBJ2-7; abundance: .; v_gene: TRBV6-2/TRBV6-3
CDR3nt: TGTGCCAGCAGTTTAGGGCAGGGAAGTCAGCCCCAGCATTTT; CDR3aa: CASSLGQGSQPQHF; d_gene: .; j_gene: TRBJ1-5; abundance: .; v_gene: TRBV27
CDR3nt: TGTGCCAGCAGAAAAGGGGGTCAGCCCCAGCATTTT; CDR3aa: CASRKGGQPQHF; d_gene: .; j_gene: TRBJ1-5; abundance: .; v_gene: TRBV28
CDR3nt: TGTGCCAGCAGTTACTCAGGGTTTGAAAAACTGTTTTTT; CDR3aa: CASSYSGFEKLFF; d_gene: .; j_gene: TRBJ1-4; abundance: .; v_gene: TRBV27
CDR3nt: TGTGCCAGCAGGTGGGGGGGCAGTAATGACAATCAGCCCCAGCATTTT; CDR3aa: CASRWGGSNDNQPQHF; d_gene: .; j_gene: TRBJ1-5; abundance: once; v_gene: TRBV28
CDR3nt: TGTGCCAGCAGCTTAGTAGGGGTGGACTCCTACGAGCAGTACTTC; CDR3aa: CASSLVGVDSYEQYF; d_gene: .; j_gene: TRBJ2-7; abundance: .; v_gene: TRBV7-7
CDR3nt: TGTGCCAGCAGCGCGGGAGGTGGTAACTATGGCTACACCTTC; CDR3aa: CASSAGGGNYGYTF; d_gene: .; j_gene: TRBJ1-2; abundance: few; v_gene: TRBV5-8
CDR3nt: TGTGCCAGCAGCCCCAAGGAGGCAGGAATAGAGCAGTACTTC; CDR3aa: CASSPKEAGIEQYF; d_gene: .; j_gene: TRBJ2-7; abundance: .; v_gene: TRBV21-1
CDR3nt: TGCAGTGCTAGTCCCCGGGACAGGATGTACAATGAGCAGTTCTTC; CDR3aa: CSASPRDRMYNEQFF; d_gene: TRBD1; j_gene: TRBJ2-1; abundance: .; v_gene: TRBV20-1
CDR3nt: TGTGCCAGCAGCTTGGACCGGGGGAGCTATGGCTACACCTTC; CDR3aa: CASSLDRGSYGYTF; d_gene: .; j_gene: TRBJ1-2; abundance: .; v_gene: TRBV5-6
CDR3nt: TGTGCCAGCTCACCAGTAGCGGGTGGTTACAATGAGCAGTTCTTC; CDR3aa: CASSPVAGGYNEQFF; d_gene: TRBD2; j_gene: TRBJ2-1; abundance: .; v_gene: TRBV18
CDR3nt: TGTGCCAGCTCACCGGACAGGGGGCACGGCTACACCTTC; CDR3aa: CASSPDRGHGYTF; d_gene: TRBD1; j_gene: TRBJ1-2; abundance: .; v_gene: TRBV18
CDR3nt: TGTGCCAGCAGCTTGGAACCGACAGGGGGCATGGACGAGCAGTACTTC; CDR3aa: CASSLEPTGGMDEQYF; d_gene: TRBD1; j_gene: TRBJ2-7; abundance: .; v_gene: TRBV5-4
CDR3nt: TGTGCCAGTAGTCCGGGACAGGGGCGGATTACGGGCGAGCAGTACTTC; CDR3aa: CASSPGQGRITGEQYF; d_gene: TRBD1; j_gene: TRBJ2-7; abundance: once; v_gene: TRBV19
CDR3nt: TGTGCCACCAGCAGGGACAGAATATCCTCCTACGAGCAGTACTTC; CDR3aa: CATSRDRISSYEQYF; d_gene: .; j_gene: TRBJ2-7; abundance: .; v_gene: TRBV15
CDR3nt: TGTGCCAGCACTCCAGGGGAAACAGATACGCAGTATTTT; CDR3aa: CASTPGETDTQYF; d_gene: .; j_gene: TRBJ2-3; abundance: few; v_gene: TRBV6-5
CDR3nt: TGTGCCAGCAGTTCAAGGTGGGGAGGGGTGGACACTGAAGCTTTCTTT; CDR3aa: CASSSRWGGVDTEAFF; d_gene: .; j_gene: TRBJ1-1; abundance: .; v_gene: TRBV28